This TCR beta chain comes out of a study of T cells in Graves' hyperthyroidism and ophthalmopathy. Trimming pared 5 bases from V and 4 bases from J, leaving 14 bases between. Germline CDR1 and CDR2: MDHEN and SYDVKM. This CDR3 comprises 14 residues. Diagnosis rested on symptoms, serum thyroxine and TRAb, thyroid ultrasound, and orbital computed tomography. Study-wide findings and caveats: Most clonotypes that expanded in the thyroid above 0.001 also showed up in blood. Ophthalmopathy got predicted by the model a median approximately 6.3 months before its onset. Stable hyperthyroidism was separated from ophthalmopathy by a model based on 13 V-J features.

Amplified TCR beta CDR3 regions derived from RNA transcripts. The HTBI primer set was used in a first-round RT-PCR of the TCR CDR3. TCRdb re-analysed the multiplex PCR reads in MiXCR, keeping a single row per CDR3 protein. The repertoire includes 50,000 to 60,000 distinct CDR3 sequences, about 50% of them detected once, and around 11% sits in the top ten. About this clonotype: The antigen remains undetermined. A much larger clone differs from this one at a single base, so this may be a read error.

The sample taken for sequencing was blood. This chain joins TRBV28 and TRBJ1-2; no firm D call. The TCR comes from a woman under 40 with Graves' ophthalmopathy. The CDR3 sequence: CASSMIVSAYGYTF. The CDR3 nucleotides read TGTGCCAGCAGTATGATAGTGAGTGCCTATGGCTACACCTTC.